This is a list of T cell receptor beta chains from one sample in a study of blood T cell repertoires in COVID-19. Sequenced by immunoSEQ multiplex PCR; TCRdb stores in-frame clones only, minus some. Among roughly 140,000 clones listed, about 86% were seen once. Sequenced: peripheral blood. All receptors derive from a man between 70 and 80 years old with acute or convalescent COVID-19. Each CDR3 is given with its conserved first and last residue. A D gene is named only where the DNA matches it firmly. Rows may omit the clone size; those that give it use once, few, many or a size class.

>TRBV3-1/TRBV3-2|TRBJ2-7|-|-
TGTGCCAGCAGCCAAGACGTAAATCTCTACGAGCAGTACTTC
CASSQDVNLYEQYF
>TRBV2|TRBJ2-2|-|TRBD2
TGTGCCAGCAAGCGGGGCGCGAACACCGGGGAGCTGTTTTTT
CASKRGANTGELFF
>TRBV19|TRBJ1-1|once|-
TGTGCCAGTAGGGGGGAGGGAGACACTGAAGCTTTCTTT
CASRGEGDTEAFF
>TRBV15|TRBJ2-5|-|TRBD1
TGTGCCACCAGCAGTAGACAGGGCGTGGAGACCCAGTACTTC
CATSSRQGVETQYF
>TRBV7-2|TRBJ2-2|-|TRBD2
TGTGCCAGCAGGCTTAAGGGACTAGCAGCGAACACCGGGGAGCTGTTTTTT
CASRLKGLAANTGELFF
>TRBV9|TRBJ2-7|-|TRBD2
TGTGCCAGCAGCGTAGCCCCTAGCGGCCAACACGAGCAGTACTTC
CASSVAPSGQHEQYF
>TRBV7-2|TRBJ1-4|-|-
TGTGCCAGCAGCGCCTACGGTGGTAATGAAAAACTGTTTTTT
CASSAYGGNEKLFF
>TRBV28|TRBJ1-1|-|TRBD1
TGTGCCAGCAGCTCGACAGGGTTCAACACTGAAGCTTTCTTT
CASSSTGFNTEAFF
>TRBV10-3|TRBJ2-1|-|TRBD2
TGTGCCATCAGTGGAAACAATGGGAGGGACGCCTACAATGAGCAGTTCTTC
CAISGNNGRDAYNEQFF
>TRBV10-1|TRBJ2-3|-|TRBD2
TGCGCCAGCAGTGAGCCGGGGACTAGCGGTTTTCCAGTACAGGGAAGGGATACGCAGTATTTT
CASSEPGTSGFPVQGRDTQYF
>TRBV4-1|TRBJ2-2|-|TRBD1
TGCGCCAGCAGCCAACAGGGACAGTACAGCGGGGAGCTGTTTTTT
CASSQQGQYSGELFF
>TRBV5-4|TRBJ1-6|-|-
TGTGCCAGCAGTCCCACAGGGATAGATTCACCCCTCCACTTT
CASSPTGIDSPLHF
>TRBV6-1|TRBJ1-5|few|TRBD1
TGTGCCAGCAGTGAAAGTGGACAGGGGAATCAGCCCCAGCATTTT
CASSESGQGNQPQHF
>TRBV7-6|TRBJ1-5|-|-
TGTGCCAGCAGCCCTAAGCCTGAGAGCAATCAGCCCCAGCATTTT
CASSPKPESNQPQHF
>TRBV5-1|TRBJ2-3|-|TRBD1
TGCGCCAGCAGCCTACAGGGGGCGACGGGCACAGATACGCAGTATTTT
CASSLQGATGTDTQYF